The 2 T cell receptor beta chains reported below all come from one sample, sequenced in a study of T cell clonality in common variable immunodeficiency. Broader study findings: Reportedly, TCR beta sequences from common variable immunodeficiency showed fewer deletions and N-nucleotide insertions.

Sequencing was performed with immunoSEQ multiplex PCR; in TCRdb, only in-frame clones are kept and a portion is missing. Singletons are absent from the sample, which has about 23,000 clones. Their antigens remain unidentified. Material for sequencing was peripheral blood mononuclear cells. The receptors derive from a human donor with common variable immunodeficiency.

The CDR3 sequence is CASSLDVGGSEQFF. The covered CDR3 bases are TGCGCCAGCAGCTTGGATGTGGGGGGATCTGAG. This chain links TRBV5-1 with TRBJ2-1; tentatively, D is TRBD2 (6 bases). The read ends 3 residues early relative to the CDR3; the germline J gene fills the gap. Germline lookup yields CDR1 SGHRS and CDR2 YFSETQ. Trimming pared 0 bases from V and 9 bases from J, leaving 13 bases between. This CDR3 spans 14 amino acids.

Only a few counts were recorded for this clone. Coverage ceases 3 residues before the CDR3 finishes, and the germline J gene fills in the end. The chain employs TRBV13 and TRBJ2-7, with D possibly TRBD1 on 5 matching bases. With 3 bases removed from V and 0 bases from J, the gap between germline ends came to 6 bases. Germline CDR1 is PRHDT and CDR2 is FYEKMQ (reference sequence). This CDR3 comprises 13 residues. The sequenced part of the CDR3 DNA is TGTGCCAGCAGCTTCGACAGCTCCTACGAG. Translation gives CASSFDSSYE. The CDR3 in full is CASSFDSSYEQYF.